Presented here are 18 T cell receptor beta chains from one specimen sequenced in a study of control samples from healthy donors and cancer patients. The assay was immunoSEQ multiplex PCR, and TCRdb's table has in-frame clones only and misses some. In the table there are 150,000 to 200,000 clones, about 95% of which are singletons. Sequencing used PBMCs. These receptors were taken from a man in his sixties with colorectal cancer.

This chain uses TRBV6-5 with TRBJ2-1, with 9 positions matching TRBD2. The ends lost 7 bases at V and 7 bases at J; junction bases unmatched: 8. The CDR3 length is 14 residues. Germline loops: CDR1 MNHEY, CDR2 SVGAGI. The CDR3 is CASKLGLAKNEQFF. The CDR3 nucleotides are TGTGCCAGCAAACTGGGACTAGCTAAAAATGAGCAGTTCTTC.

This chain joins TRBV7-9 and TRBJ1-4; TRBD1 agrees at 9 bases. This CDR3 is 15 amino acids long. Germline V CDR1 and CDR2: SEHNR, FQNEAQ (reference sequence). V trimming: 3 bases; J trimming: 5 bases; junction bases outside the gene matches: 4. The CDR3 reads CASSFGTGRNEKLFF. The CDR3 bases are TGTGCCAGCAGCTTTGGGACAGGGAGGAATGAAAAACTGTTTTTT.

The J gene is TRBJ1-1, the V gene TRBV6-5; no clear D gene. This CDR3 has 13 residues. The ends were cut back, 2 bases at V and 3 bases at J, with 7 bases in the middle. Germline CDR1 reads MNHEY; CDR2 reads SVGAGI. CDR3 loop: CASSYVEDTEAFF. The CDR3 DNA follows: TGTGCCAGCAGTTACGTTGAGGACACTGAAGCTTTCTTT.

The V call is TRBV9, the J call TRBJ1-4, with 7 bases identical to TRBD1. CDR1 is SGDLS, CDR2 YYNGEE, per germline. CDR3 size: 15 residues. Trimming at V came to 0 bases and at J to 8 bases, leaving 7 bases not matched to a gene. The CDR3 nucleotides are TGTGCCAGCAGCGTAGGGACAGGTCTGGGGGAAAAACTGTTTTTT. Its protein product is CASSVGTGLGEKLFF.

The rearrangement links TRBV11-1 to TRBJ1-1; unclear D gene. CDR3 length: 13 residues. Trimming shortened V by 2 bases and J by 0 bases, and 4 bases separated the two germline ends. Germline values: CDR1 SGHAT, CDR2 FQDESV (reference sequence). The CDR3 loop is CASSLLLNTEAFF. The CDR3 nucleotides are TGTGCCAGCAGCTTACTCCTGAACACTGAAGCTTTCTTT.

The chain is built from TRBV19 and TRBJ1-2, with D perhaps matching TRBD1 (6 bases). With 8 bases removed from V and 6 bases from J, the gap between germline ends came to 28 bases. Per the germline V gene, CDR1 is LNHDA and CDR2 is SQIVND (reference sequence). The CDR3 sequence is 17 residues long. The CDR3, as DNA: TGTGCCAGTTGGGGGCGTACAGGAGGAGAAAGGTCGGATGGCTACACCTTC. This translates into CASWGRTGGERSDGYTF. Using reference TRBV19 and TRBJ1-2 for the parts outside the CDR3, the full variable domain is DGGITQSPKYLFRKEGQNVTLSCEQNLNHDAMYWYRQDPGQGLRLIYYSQIVNDFQKGDIAEGYSVSREKKESFPLTVTSAQKNPTAFYLCASWGRTGGERSDGYTFGSGTRLTVV.

This sequence joins TRBV3-1 (or the pseudogene TRBV3-2) and TRBJ2-3; D not resolved. The V gene lost 1 base and the J gene lost 10 bases, with 9 bases spanning the gap. Germline V gene lookup returns CDR1 LGHDT and CDR2 YNNKEL (reference sequence). This CDR3 contains 12 residues. The CDR3 DNA sequence: TGTGCCAGCAGCCAAGGACTGGGCGCGCAGTATTTT. Translated: CASSQGLGAQYF.

CDR3 in amino acids: CASSQDGRGTEAFF. CDR3 nucleotide sequence: TGCGCCAGCAGCCAAGATGGGAGGGGCACTGAAGCTTTCTTT. The gene calls are TRBV4-1 and TRBJ1-1; a weak D match, TRBD1 (5 bases). Per the germline V gene, CDR1 is MGHRA and CDR2 is YSYEKL. The CDR3 has 14 amino acids. The V end lost 0 bases, the J end lost 4 bases, and 9 bases lay between the germline ends.

A word on this clone: At the DNA level, this CDR3 is encoded by other sequences in the same sample as well. DNA for the CDR3: TGTGCCAGCAGTTTATCGGGACTCAATCAGCCCCAGCATTTT. Protein: CASSLSGLNQPQHF. This rearrangement joins TRBV27 to TRBJ1-5; D may be TRBD1 (5 bases). The germline gives CDR1 MNHEY, CDR2 SMNVEV (reference sequence). V dropped 0 bases and J dropped 3 bases, with 6 bases sitting between them. CDR3 size: 14 residues.

The CDR3 DNA is TGTGCCAGCACCACACCCAGGGCCGCCTATAATTCACCCCTCCACTTT. This translates into CASTTPRAAYNSPLHF. This chain links TRBV6-6 with TRBJ1-6; weak D call: TRBD1 (5 bases). The germline V gene has CDR1 MNHNY and CDR2 SVGAGI (reference sequence). The CDR3 is made up of 16 amino acids. V gave up 7 bases and J gave up 2 bases, with 15 bases separating them.

This clone was found once. This sequence joins TRBV28 and TRBJ1-5; D is undetermined. Looked up from germline, CDR1 is MDHEN and CDR2 is SYDVKM. V was cut by 5 bases and J by 9 bases, with 17 bases left in between. The CDR3 length is 14 residues. In DNA form, the CDR3 reads TGTGCCAGCAGTCCCCGGTTGGGTATAGGGCCCCAGCATTTT. It codes for CASSPRLGIGPQHF.

The V gene is TRBV2, the J gene TRBJ2-7; D is tentatively TRBD1 or TRBD2 (5 bases each). There are 14 residues in the CDR3. CDR1 and CDR2 from the germline V gene are SNHLY and FYNNEI. V was cut by 7 bases and J by 3 bases, with 16 bases left in between. The CDR3, as DNA: TGTGCCAGCACCTCAGACAGACTAATCTACGAGCAGTACTTC. Its translation is CASTSDRLIYEQYF.

This sequence joins TRBV7-9 and TRBJ1-4, with D hard to call. CDR1 SEHNR and CDR2 FQNEAQ come from the germline V gene (reference sequence). The CDR3 length is 19 residues. V lost 5 bases, J lost 0 bases, and 22 bases lay in between. This chain's CDR3 is CASSLTDGSNGATNEKLFF. CDR3 sequence (DNA): TGTGCCAGCAGCCTAACGGACGGGTCAAACGGGGCAACTAATGAAAAACTGTTTTTT.

The chain joins TRBV19 to TRBJ2-7, with TRBD1 matching over 8 bases. Germline values: CDR1 LNHDA, CDR2 SQIVND (reference sequence). J was trimmed by 7 bases and V by 8 bases; bases with no gene match: 13. The CDR3 loop spans 14 amino acids. The DNA for the CDR3 is TGTGCCAGTGCTAGCCGGACAGGGCCGGGAGAGCAGTACTTC. It specifies CASASRTGPGEQYF.

CDR3 region: CASSPRDGSHEQFF. Written as DNA, the CDR3 is TGTGCCAGCTCACCCCGGGACGGGTCCCATGAGCAGTTCTTC. The rearrangement joins TRBV18 to TRBJ2-1; tentatively, D is TRBD1 or TRBD2 (5 bases each). CDR1 and CDR2 from the germline V gene are KGHSH and LQKENI. The ends were cut back, 3 bases at V and 8 bases at J, with 14 bases in the middle. The CDR3 runs 14 residues. Full variable domain (missing parts from reference TRBV18 and TRBJ2-1): NAGVMQNPRHLVRRRGQEARLRCSPMKGHSHVYWYRQLPEEGLKFMVYLQKENIIDESGMPKERFSAEFPKEGPSILRIQQVVRGDSAAYFCASSPRDGSHEQFFGPGTRLTVL.

Comments on this clone: A junction end diverges from the germline sequence, so it may reflect a read error. As DNA, the CDR3 is TGTGCCAGCTCGCCACCGGGACAGTACACCGGGGAGCTGTTTTTT. Translated: CASSPPGQYTGELFF. V gene TRBV18 combines with J gene TRBJ2-2; 7 bases match TRBD1. The CDR3 has 15 residues. Germline loops: CDR1 KGHSH, CDR2 LQKENI.

The chain recombines TRBV6-5 with TRBJ2-5; D is perhaps TRBD1 (6 bases). The CDR3 has 14 residues. CDR1 MNHEY and CDR2 SVGAGI come from the germline V gene. V lost 6 bases and J lost 5, with 16 bases in between. The CDR3 DNA sequence: TGTGCCAGCAGACAGGGCAATACAGGGGAGACCCAGTACTTC. Translated, it gives CASRQGNTGETQYF.

This rearrangement joins TRBV28 to TRBJ1-2; 8 bases fit TRBD1. The CDR3 spans 17 residues. Unmatched junction bases numbered 13, after V lost 3 bases and J lost 4 bases. Germline lookup yields CDR1 MDHEN and CDR2 SYDVKM. CDR3 coding DNA: TGTGCCAGCAGTTTCCCCGCCGGACAGGGTGAGGGCTATGGCTACACCTTC. Translating gives CASSFPAGQGEGYGYTF.